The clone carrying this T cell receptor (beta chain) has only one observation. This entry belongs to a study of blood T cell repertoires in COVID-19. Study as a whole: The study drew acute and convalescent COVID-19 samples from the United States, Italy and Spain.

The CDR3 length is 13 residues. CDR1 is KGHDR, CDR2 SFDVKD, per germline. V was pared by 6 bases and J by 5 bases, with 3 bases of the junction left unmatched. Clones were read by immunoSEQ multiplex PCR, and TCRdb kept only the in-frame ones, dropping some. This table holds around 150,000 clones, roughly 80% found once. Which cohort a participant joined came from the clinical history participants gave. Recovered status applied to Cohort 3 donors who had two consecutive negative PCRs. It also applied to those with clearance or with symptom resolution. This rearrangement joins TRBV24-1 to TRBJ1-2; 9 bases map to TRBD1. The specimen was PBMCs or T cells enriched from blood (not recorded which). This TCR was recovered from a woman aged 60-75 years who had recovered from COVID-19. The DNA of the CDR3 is TGTGCCACCAGTCCGGACAGGGGATATGGCTACACCTTC. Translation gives CATSPDRGYGYTF.